A selection of T cell receptor beta chains follows, all from one sample in a study of blood T cell repertoires in COVID-19. Clones were read by immunoSEQ multiplex PCR, and TCRdb kept only the in-frame ones, dropping some. The data contain 150,000 to 200,000 clones, roughly three quarters of them singletons. Input material: PBMCs or T cells enriched from blood (not recorded which). The origin of the receptors is a woman in her forties or fifties with acute COVID-19. CDR3s include the opening cysteine and the closing phenylalanine or tryptophan. The D gene is left open where the match is weak. Size tells how often a clone was seen (once, few, many) or the class of an expanded clone, and some rows leave it out.

V gene	J gene	D gene	clone size	CDR3 DNA	CDR3 protein
TRBV6-5	TRBJ2-3	TRBD2	.	TGTGCCAGCGCAGCGGGGGGGCTTTATACGCAGTATTTT	CASAAGGLYTQYF
TRBV28	TRBJ1-1	.	.	TGTGCCAGCAGTTCGACAGCATTGATGAACACTGAAGCTTTCTTT	CASSSTALMNTEAFF
TRBV2	TRBJ1-5	.	.	TGTGCCAGCAGTACCGACAGGTTAGGCAATCAGCCCCAGCATTTT	CASSTDRLGNQPQHF
TRBV10-3	TRBJ2-1	.	.	TGTGCCACCAGGGGAGACCAAAACAATGAGCAGTTCTTC	CATRGDQNNEQFF
TRBV28	TRBJ1-2	TRBD1	.	TGTGCCAGCAGCCGCCCCGGGACAGGGAGCAATGGCTACACCTTC	CASSRPGTGSNGYTF
TRBV4-2	TRBJ2-1	TRBD2	.	TGTGCCAGCAGCCAAAGCGGGGGGGCCAGTTCCCATGAGCAGTTCTTC	CASSQSGGASSHEQFF
TRBV5-6	TRBJ1-2	.	once	TGTGCCAGCAGCTTACAGGGTGGCTATGGCTACACCTTC	CASSLQGGYGYTF
TRBV28	TRBJ2-5	TRBD1	.	TGTGCCAGCAGTTTAATAGGGGGCGGAGAGACCCAGTACTTC	CASSLIGGGETQYF
TRBV11-2	TRBJ1-2	.	.	TGTGCCAGCAGCTCAGGGTATGGCTACACCTTC	CASSSGYGYTF
TRBV6-5	TRBJ1-2	.	medium-sized	TGTGCCAGCAGTTCCACCTCGCGGGCAGCAGAAGGCTACACCTTC	CASSSTSRAAEGYTF
TRBV6-5	TRBJ1-1	TRBD1	few	TGTGCCAGCATTCAGACAGGGGCGGTAGGCGCTGAAGCTTTCTTT	CASIQTGAVGAEAFF